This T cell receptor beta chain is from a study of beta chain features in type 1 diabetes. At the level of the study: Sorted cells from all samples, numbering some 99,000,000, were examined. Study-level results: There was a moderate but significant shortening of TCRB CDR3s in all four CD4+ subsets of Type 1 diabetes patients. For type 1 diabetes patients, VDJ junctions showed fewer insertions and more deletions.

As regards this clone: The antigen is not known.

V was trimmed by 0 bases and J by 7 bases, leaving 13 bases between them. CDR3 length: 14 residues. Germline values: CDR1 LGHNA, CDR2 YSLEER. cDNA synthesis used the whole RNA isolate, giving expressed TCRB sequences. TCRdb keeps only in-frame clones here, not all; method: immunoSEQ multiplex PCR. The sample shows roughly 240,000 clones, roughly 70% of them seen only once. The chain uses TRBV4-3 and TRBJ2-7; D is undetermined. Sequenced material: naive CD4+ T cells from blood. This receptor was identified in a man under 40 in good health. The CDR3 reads CASSQDLDPREQYF. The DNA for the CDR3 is TGCGCCAGCAGCCAAGATCTGGATCCTAGGGAGCAGTACTTC.